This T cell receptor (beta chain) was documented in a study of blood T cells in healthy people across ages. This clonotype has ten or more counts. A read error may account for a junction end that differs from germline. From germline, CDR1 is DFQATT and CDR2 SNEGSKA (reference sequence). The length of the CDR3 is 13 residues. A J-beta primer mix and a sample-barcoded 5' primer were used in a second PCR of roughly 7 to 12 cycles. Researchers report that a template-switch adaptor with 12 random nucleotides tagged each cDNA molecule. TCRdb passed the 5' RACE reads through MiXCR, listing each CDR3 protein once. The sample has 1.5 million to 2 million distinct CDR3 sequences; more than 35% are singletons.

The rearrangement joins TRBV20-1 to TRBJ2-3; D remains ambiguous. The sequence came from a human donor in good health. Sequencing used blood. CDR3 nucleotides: TGCAGTGCTATAGACCAACTCTTAGATATGCAGTATTTT. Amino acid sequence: CSAIDQLLDMQYF.